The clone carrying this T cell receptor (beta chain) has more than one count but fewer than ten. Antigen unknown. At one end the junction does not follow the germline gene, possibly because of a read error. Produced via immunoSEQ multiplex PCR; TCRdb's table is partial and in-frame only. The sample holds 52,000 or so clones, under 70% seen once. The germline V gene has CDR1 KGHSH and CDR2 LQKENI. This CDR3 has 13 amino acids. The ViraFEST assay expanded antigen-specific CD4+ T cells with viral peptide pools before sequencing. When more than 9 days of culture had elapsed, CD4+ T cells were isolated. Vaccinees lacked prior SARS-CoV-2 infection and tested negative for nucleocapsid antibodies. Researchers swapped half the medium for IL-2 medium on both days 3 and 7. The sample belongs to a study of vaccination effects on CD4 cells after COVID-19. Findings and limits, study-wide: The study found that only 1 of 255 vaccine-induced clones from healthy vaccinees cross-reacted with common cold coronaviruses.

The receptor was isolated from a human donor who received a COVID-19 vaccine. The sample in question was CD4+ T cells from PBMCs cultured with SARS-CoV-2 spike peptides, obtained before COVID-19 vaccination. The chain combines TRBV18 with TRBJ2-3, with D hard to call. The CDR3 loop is CASSPSASSGAHF. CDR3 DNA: TGTGCCAGCTCACCAAGCGCGTCTTCAGGAGCGCATTTT.